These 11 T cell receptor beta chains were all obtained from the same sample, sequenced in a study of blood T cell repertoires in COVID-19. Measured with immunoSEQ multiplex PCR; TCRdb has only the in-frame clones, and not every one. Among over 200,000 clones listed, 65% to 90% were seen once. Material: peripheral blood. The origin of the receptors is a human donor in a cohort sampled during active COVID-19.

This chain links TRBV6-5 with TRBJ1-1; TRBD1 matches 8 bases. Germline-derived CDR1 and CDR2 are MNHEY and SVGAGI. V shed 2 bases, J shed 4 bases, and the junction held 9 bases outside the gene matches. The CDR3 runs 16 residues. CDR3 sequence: CASSYLRTGRFTEAFF. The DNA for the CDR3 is TGTGCCAGCAGTTACCTACGGACAGGGAGGTTCACTGAAGCTTTCTTT.

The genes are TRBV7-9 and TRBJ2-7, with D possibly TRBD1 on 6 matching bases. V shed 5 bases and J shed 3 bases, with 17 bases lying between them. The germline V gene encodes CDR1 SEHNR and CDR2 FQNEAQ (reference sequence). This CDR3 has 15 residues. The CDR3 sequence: CASSSSGQKVYEQYF. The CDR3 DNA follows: TGTGCCAGCAGCAGCTCCGGACAGAAAGTCTACGAGCAGTACTTC.

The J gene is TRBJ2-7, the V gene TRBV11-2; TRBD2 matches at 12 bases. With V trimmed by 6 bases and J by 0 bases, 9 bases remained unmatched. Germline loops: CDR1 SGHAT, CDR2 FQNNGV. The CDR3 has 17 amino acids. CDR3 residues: CASRPTSGSRLSYEQYF. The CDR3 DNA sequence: TGTGCCAGCAGACCGACTAGCGGGAGTCGCCTCTCCTACGAGCAGTACTTC.

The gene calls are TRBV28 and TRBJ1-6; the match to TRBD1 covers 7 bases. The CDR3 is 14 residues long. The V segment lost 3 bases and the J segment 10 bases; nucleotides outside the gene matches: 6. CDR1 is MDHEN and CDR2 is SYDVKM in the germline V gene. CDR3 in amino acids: CASSFRQGQSPLHF. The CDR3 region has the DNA TGTGCCAGCAGTTTCCGGCAGGGACAGTCACCCCTCCACTTT.

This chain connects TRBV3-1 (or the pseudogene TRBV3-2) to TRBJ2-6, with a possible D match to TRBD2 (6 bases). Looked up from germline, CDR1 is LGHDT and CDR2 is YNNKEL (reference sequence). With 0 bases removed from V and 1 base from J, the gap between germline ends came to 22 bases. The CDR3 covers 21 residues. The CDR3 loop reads CASSQDVSGRGYSSGANVLTF. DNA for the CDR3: TGTGCCAGCAGCCAAGATGTGAGTGGGCGGGGATACTCGTCTGGGGCCAACGTCCTGACTTTC.

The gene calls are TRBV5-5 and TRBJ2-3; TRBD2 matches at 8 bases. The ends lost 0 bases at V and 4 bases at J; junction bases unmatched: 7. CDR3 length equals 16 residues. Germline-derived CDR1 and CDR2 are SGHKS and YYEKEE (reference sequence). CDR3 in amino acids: CASSLVSSGSSDTQYF. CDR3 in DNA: TGTGCCAGCAGCTTGGTTTCCAGCGGGAGTTCAGATACGCAGTATTTT.

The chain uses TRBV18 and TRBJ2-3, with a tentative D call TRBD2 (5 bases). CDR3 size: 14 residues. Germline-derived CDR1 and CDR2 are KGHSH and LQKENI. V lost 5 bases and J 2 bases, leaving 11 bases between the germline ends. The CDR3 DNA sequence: TGTGCCAGCTCAAATTCGGGGATCACAGATACGCAGTATTTT. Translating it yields CASSNSGITDTQYF. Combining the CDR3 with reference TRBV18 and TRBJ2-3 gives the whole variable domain NAGVMQNPRHLVRRRGQEARLRCSPMKGHSHVYWYRQLPEEGLKFMVYLQKENIIDESGMPKERFSAEFPKEGPSILRIQQVVRGDSAAYFCASSNSGITDTQYFGPGTRLTVL.

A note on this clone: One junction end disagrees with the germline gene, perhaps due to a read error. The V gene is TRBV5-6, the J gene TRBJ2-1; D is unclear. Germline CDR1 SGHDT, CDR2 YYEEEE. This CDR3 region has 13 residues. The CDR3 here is CAGSLGQYNEQFF. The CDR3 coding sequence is TGTGCCGGCAGCTTGGGCCAGTACAATGAGCAGTTCTTC.

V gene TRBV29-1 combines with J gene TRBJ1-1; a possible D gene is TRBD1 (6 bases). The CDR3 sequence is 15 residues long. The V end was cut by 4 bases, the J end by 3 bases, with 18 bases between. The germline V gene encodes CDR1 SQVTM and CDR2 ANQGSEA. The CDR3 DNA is TGCAGCGTTGGAGTGGGTGTGGGGGCGGACACTGAAGCTTTCTTT. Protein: CSVGVGVGADTEAFF.

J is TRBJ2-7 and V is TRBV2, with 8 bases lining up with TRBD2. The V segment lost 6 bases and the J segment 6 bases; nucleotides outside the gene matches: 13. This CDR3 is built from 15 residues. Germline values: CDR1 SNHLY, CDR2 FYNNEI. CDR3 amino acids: CASSIQGGRPGEQYF. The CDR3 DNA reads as TGTGCCAGCAGCATCCAGGGCGGGAGGCCCGGCGAGCAGTACTTC.

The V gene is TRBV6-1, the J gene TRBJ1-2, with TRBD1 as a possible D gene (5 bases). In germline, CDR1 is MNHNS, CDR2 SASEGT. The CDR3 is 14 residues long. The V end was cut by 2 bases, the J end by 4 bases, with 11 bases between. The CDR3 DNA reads TGTGCCAGCAGTGAACCGGGGGTTGGCTATGGCTACACCTTC. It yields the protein CASSEPGVGYGYTF.